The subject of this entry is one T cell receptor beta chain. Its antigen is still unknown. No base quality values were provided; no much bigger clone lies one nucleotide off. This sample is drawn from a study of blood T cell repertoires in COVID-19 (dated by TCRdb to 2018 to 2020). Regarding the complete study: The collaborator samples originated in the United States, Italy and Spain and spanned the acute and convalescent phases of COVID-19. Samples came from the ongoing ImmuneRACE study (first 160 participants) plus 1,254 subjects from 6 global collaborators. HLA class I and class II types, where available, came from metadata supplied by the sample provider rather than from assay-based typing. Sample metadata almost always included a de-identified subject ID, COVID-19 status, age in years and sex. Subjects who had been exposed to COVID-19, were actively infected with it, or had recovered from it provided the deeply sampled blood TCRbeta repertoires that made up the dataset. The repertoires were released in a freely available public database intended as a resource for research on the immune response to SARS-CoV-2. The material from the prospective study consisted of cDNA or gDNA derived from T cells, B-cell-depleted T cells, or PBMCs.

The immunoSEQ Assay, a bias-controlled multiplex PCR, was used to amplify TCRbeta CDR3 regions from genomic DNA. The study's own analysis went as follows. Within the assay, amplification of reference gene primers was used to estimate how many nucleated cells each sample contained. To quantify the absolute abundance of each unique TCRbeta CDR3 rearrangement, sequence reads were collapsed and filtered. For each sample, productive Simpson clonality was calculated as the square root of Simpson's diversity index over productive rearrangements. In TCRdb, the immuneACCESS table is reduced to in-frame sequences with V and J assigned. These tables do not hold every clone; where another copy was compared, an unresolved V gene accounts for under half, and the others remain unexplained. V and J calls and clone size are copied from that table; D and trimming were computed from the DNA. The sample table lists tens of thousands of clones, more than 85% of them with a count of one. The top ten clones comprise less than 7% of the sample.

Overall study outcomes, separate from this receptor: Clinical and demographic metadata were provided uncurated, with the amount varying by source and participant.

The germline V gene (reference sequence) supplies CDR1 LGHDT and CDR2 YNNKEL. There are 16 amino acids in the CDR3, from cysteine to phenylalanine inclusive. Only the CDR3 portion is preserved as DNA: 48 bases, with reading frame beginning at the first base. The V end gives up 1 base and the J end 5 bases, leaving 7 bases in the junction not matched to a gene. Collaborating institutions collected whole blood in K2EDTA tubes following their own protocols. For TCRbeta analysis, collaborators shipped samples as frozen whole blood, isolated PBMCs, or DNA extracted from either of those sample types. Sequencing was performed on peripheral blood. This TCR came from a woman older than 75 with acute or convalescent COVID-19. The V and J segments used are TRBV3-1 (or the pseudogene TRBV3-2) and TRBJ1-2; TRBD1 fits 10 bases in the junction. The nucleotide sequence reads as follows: TGTGCCAGCAGCCAAGGTGGGACAGGGGTAAGATATGGCTACACCTTC. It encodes CASSQGGTGVRYGYTF.